This TCR beta chain was captured by sequencing in a study of blood T cell repertoires in COVID-19. As for the study in general: Researchers got acute and convalescent COVID-19 samples from the United States, Italy and Spain. T cells, B-cell-depleted T cells, or PBMCs provided the cDNA or gDNA that served as material.

How the authors handled the data: Amplification with reference gene primers provided the estimates of nucleated cell counts. Data came from immunoSEQ multiplex PCR; TCRdb stores just in-frame clones and leaves some out. That table gives V, J and clone size, and the DNA gave D and trimming. The profile covers about 150,000 clones, with more than 65% appearing a single time and 11% taken by the ten largest. Trimming cost V 5 bases and J 6 bases, with 11 bases left between them. This CDR3 spans 13 amino acids. The TCR originated in a man between 70 and 80 years old with active or convalescent COVID-19. Specimen: peripheral blood. The chain employs TRBV12-3 or TRBV12-4 and TRBJ1-5; no reliable D call. The CDR3 DNA reads as TGTGCCAGCAGTACTCCCGAGGGTCAGCCCCAGCATTTT. It encodes CASSTPEGQPQHF.